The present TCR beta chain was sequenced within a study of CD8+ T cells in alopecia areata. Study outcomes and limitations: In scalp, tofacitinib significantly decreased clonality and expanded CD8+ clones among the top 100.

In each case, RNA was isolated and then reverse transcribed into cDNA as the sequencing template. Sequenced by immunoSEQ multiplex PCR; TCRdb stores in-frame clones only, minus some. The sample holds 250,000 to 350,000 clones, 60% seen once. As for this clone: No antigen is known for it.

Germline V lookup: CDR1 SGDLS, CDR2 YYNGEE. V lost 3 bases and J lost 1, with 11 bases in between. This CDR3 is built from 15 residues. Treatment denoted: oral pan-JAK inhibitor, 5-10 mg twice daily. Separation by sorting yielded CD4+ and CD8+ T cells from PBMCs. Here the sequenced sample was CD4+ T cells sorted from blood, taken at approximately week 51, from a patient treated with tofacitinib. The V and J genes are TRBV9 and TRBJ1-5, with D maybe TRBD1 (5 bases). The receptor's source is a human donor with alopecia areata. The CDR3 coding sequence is TGTGCCAGCAGCGCCGGGGGAGGGAGCAATCAGCCCCAGCATTTT. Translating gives CASSAGGGSNQPQHF.